This T cell receptor beta chain was obtained from a study of blood T cells in healthy people across ages. Regarding the study as a whole: Measured against age, TCR beta diversity per million T cells decreased in a roughly linear manner. Calculation of diversity from one million T cells yielded estimates considered to be underestimates.

As for this clonotype: Antigen: not known.

Together with a sample-barcoded 5' primer, a J-beta primer mix was included in a second PCR lasting about 6 to 12 cycles. All samples yielded 3 million or more CDR3-containing paired-end reads. TCRdb used MiXCR to reprocess the 5' RACE reads, holding one entry per CDR3 protein. The sample records around 1.5 million distinct CDR3 sequences, about 35% being singletons. Each sample provided at least 5 micrograms of extracted total RNA. Germline V gives CDR1 SGHKS, CDR2 YYEKEE (reference sequence). The CDR3 runs to 13 residues. The V end was cut by 2 bases, the J end by 7 bases, with 10 bases between. The chain couples TRBV5-5 to TRBJ1-5; a weak D match, TRBD1 (6 bases). The sequencing sample was made of blood. This TCR was sampled from a woman aged 25 to 39 in good health. The CDR3 protein is CASSFATGQPQHF. CDR3 nucleotides: TGTGCCAGCAGCTTTGCCACAGGGCAGCCCCAGCATTTT.